This T cell receptor beta chain comes out of a study of cytomegalovirus exposure and HLA in healthy donors. Details on this clone: Its cognate antigen is unknown.

Whole-study results and caveats: An analysis was carried out later, and it reportedly showed fewer N-insertions in an Asian-associated ancestry cluster than the approximately 660-donor mean. It has been reported that TCR beta sequences accurately predicted the HLA-A and HLA-B alleles of most subjects.

V shed 1 base and J shed 0 bases, with 16 bases lying between them. Germline V gives CDR1 SGHTA, CDR2 FQGTGA. The CDR3 has 18 amino acids. PCR primers comprised 60 Vbeta and 13 Jbeta primers. Method: immunoSEQ multiplex PCR; TCRdb's copy keeps in-frame clones and lacks some. Of 190,000 or so clones detected, 80% to 85% appear once; the ten largest clones hold more than 1.5%. Sequenced sample: PBMCs. The receptor comes from a man aged 45-60 years in good health and CMV-seronegative. The V call is TRBV7-3, the J call TRBJ2-4, with D perhaps TRBD2 (6 bases). The CDR3 spells CASSLKGGELLAKNIQYF. The CDR3, as DNA: TGTGCCAGCAGCTTAAAAGGCGGGGAACTTCTAGCCAAAAACATTCAGTACTTC.